A single T cell receptor (beta chain) is shown here with its context. 60 Vbeta and 13 Jbeta primers were used in PCR. Produced via immunoSEQ multiplex PCR; TCRdb's table is partial and in-frame only. Among 95,000 to 150,000 clones listed, 70% to 85% were seen once. The data are from a study of cytomegalovirus exposure and HLA in healthy donors. This CDR3 comprises 13 residues. CDR1 and CDR2 (germline): SGHDT, YYEEEE. The V and J ends lost 3 bases and 4 bases, in that order; junction bases with no gene match: 3. Sequenced material: PBMCs. The chain has TRBV5-6 and TRBJ1-2; 7 bases line up with TRBD1. The source of this sequence is a human donor in good health. The CDR3 spells CASSSGQVYGYTF. The CDR3 coding sequence is TGTGCCAGCAGCTCTGGACAGGTCTATGGCTACACCTTC.